One and the same sample provided the 25 T cell receptor beta chains below, sequenced in a study of blood T cell repertoires in COVID-19. Libraries were prepared by immunoSEQ multiplex PCR; TCRdb keeps only in-frame clonotypes and omits some of them. The sample gives approximately 260,000 clones, roughly 91% of which show up once; more than 1.5% is in the top ten. Sequencing was done on a sample of PBMCs or T cells enriched from blood (not recorded which). The receptors were sampled from a woman aged 60-75 years who had recovered from COVID-19.

The V gene is TRBV3-1 (or the pseudogene TRBV3-2), the J gene TRBJ2-3; 11 bases are shared with TRBD2. The CDR3 length is 17 residues. Trimming removed 4 bases from V and 5 bases from J; junction bases left unmatched: 11. Per the germline V gene, CDR1 is LGHDT and CDR2 is YNNKEL (reference sequence). In nucleotides, the CDR3 is TGTGCCAGCAGCCTCCGACTAGCGGGGACACCGATAGATACGCAGTATTTT. It translates to CASSLRLAGTPIDTQYF.

The rearrangement links TRBV27 to TRBJ1-5; 8 nucleotides align to TRBD1. Germline V gives CDR1 MNHEY, CDR2 SMNVEV (reference sequence). Trimming at V came to 4 bases and at J to 7 bases, leaving 6 bases not matched to a gene. The length of the CDR3 is 14 residues. The CDR3 region has the DNA TGTGCCAGCAGTTCACGGACAGGGAAACAGCCCCAGCATTTT. It encodes CASSSRTGKQPQHF.

The rearrangement links TRBV9 to TRBJ1-1, with a tentative D call TRBD1 (5 bases). With 0 bases removed from V and 0 bases from J, the gap between germline ends came to 9 bases. There are 15 residues in the CDR3. Per germline, CDR1 SGDLS and CDR2 YYNGEE. The CDR3 nucleotides are TGTGCCAGCAGCGTAGATCAGGGCCTGAACACTGAAGCTTTCTTT. Protein sequence: CASSVDQGLNTEAFF.

The chain links TRBV3-1 (or the pseudogene TRBV3-2) to TRBJ2-3; 11 bases align to TRBD2. Germline V lookup: CDR1 LGHDT, CDR2 YNNKEL (reference sequence). V trimming: 1 base; J trimming: 10 bases; junction bases outside the gene matches: 7. This CDR3 is built from 15 residues. CDR3 bases: TGTGCCAGCAGCCAAGCGCTAGCGGGAGGATTCGCGCAGTATTTT. It translates to CASSQALAGGFAQYF.

This rearrangement joins TRBV3-1 (or the pseudogene TRBV3-2) to TRBJ2-3; possibly TRBD2 for D (6 bases). Trimming took 4 bases from V and 3 from J, leaving 11 bases between them. Germline V lookup: CDR1 LGHDT, CDR2 YNNKEL (reference sequence). CDR3 length equals 14 residues. Written as DNA, the CDR3 is TGTGCCAGCAGCCCTTATCGGGAGACAGATACGCAGTATTTT. Encoded protein: CASSPYRETDTQYF.

This sequence joins TRBV6-5 and TRBJ2-2; 7 bases are a match to TRBD1. The germline gives CDR1 MNHEY, CDR2 SVGAGI. V dropped 0 bases and J dropped 4; count of bases not matched to a gene: 5. The CDR3 extends over 16 amino acids. Here the CDR3 reads CASSYSWDSSTGELFF. CDR3 coding DNA: TGTGCCAGCAGTTACTCGTGGGACAGTTCCACCGGGGAGCTGTTTTTT.

The genes are TRBV3-1 (or the pseudogene TRBV3-2) and TRBJ1-2; no definite D call. This CDR3 contains 15 residues. Germline-derived CDR1 and CDR2 are LGHDT and YNNKEL (reference sequence). The V end lost 4 bases, the J end lost 4 bases, and 16 bases lay between the germline ends. The DNA for the CDR3 is TGTGCCAGCAGCCCGGAGCCAACCGTGGGCTATGGCTACACCTTC. It is translated as CASSPEPTVGYGYTF.

The gene calls are TRBV19 and TRBJ2-2; 7 nucleotides line up with TRBD2. Germline loops: CDR1 LNHDA, CDR2 SQIVND (reference sequence). Trimming cost V 7 bases and J 3 bases; bases outside gene matches: 8. This CDR3 comprises 15 residues. CDR3 nucleotide sequence: TGTGCCAGTAAGGCGGGAGTAGGATACACCGGGGAGCTGTTTTTT. It translates to CASKAGVGYTGELFF.

V is TRBV11-2 and J is TRBJ2-5; D not certain. Germline V gene data show CDR1 as SGHAT and CDR2 as FQNNGV. The CDR3 is 14 residues long. V dropped 1 base and J dropped 0 bases, with 6 bases sitting between them. As DNA, the CDR3 is TGTGCCAGCAGCTTAGTGGGCCACCAAGAGACCCAGTACTTC. Its translation: CASSLVGHQETQYF.

This clone has a single count. The chain employs TRBV27 and TRBJ1-2; 8 bases fit TRBD1. This CDR3 contains 14 residues. V lost 5 bases, J lost 3 bases, and 5 bases stayed unmatched. Germline V gene sequence: CDR1 MNHEY, CDR2 SMNVEV (reference sequence). The DNA of the CDR3 is TGTGCCAGCAGTCTTCAGGGGGCAGACTATGGCTACACCTTC. This sequence encodes CASSLQGADYGYTF.

There are a few counts of this clone. V usage is TRBV2 and J usage is TRBJ1-4; tentatively, D is TRBD1 (6 bases). Germline CDR1 and CDR2: SNHLY and FYNNEI. The germline V and J ends were trimmed by 3 bases and 7 bases, with 12 bases remaining between them. The CDR3 is made up of 14 amino acids. The CDR3: CASSDTGFGEKLFF. The CDR3, as DNA: TGTGCCAGCAGTGATACAGGGTTTGGTGAAAAACTGTTTTTT.

The chain recombines TRBV11-3 with TRBJ2-7; 8 positions agree with TRBD1. This CDR3 region has 15 residues. The germline CDR1 and CDR2 sequences are SGHNT and YENEEA. Trimming at V came to 5 bases and at J to 4 bases, leaving 10 bases not matched to a gene. CDR3 residues: CASSPNDRGAYEQYF. The DNA for the CDR3 is TGTGCCAGCAGCCCAAACGACAGGGGAGCTTACGAGCAGTACTTC.

The rearrangement joins TRBV29-1 to TRBJ1-5; 8 positions agree with TRBD1. Trimming removed 5 bases from V and 4 bases from J; junction bases left unmatched: 4. Germline V gene data show CDR1 as SQVTM and CDR2 as ANQGSEA. The CDR3 length is 13 residues. CDR3 in amino acids: CSVMDRVNQPQHF. Here the CDR3 DNA reads TGCAGCGTTATGGACAGGGTTAATCAGCCCCAGCATTTT.

The V gene is TRBV3-1 (or the pseudogene TRBV3-2), the J gene TRBJ1-1; unclear D gene. Looked up from germline, CDR1 is LGHDT and CDR2 is YNNKEL (reference sequence). V lost 2 bases to trimming and J lost 11 bases, with 15 bases between them. CDR3 size: 13 residues. The CDR3 DNA reads as TGTGCCAGCAGCCAAAGTTACGCGGCGGAGGCTTTCTTT. Protein product: CASSQSYAAEAFF.

The rearrangement uses TRBV7-9 and TRBJ1-4, with D maybe TRBD1 (5 bases). CDR1 SEHNR and CDR2 FQNEAQ come from the germline V gene (reference sequence). The CDR3 extends over 13 amino acids. Trimming cost V 1 base and J 13 bases, with 13 bases left between them. The DNA for the CDR3 is TGTGCCAGCAGCTTAGAGGAGTCGGGGGGACTGTTTTTT. This codes for CASSLEESGGLFF. The entire variable domain, with the rest obtained from reference TRBV7-9 and TRBJ1-4, is as follows: DTGVSQNPRHKITKRGQNVTFRCDPISEHNRLYWYRQTLGQGPEFLTYFQNEAQLEKSRLLSDRFSAERPKGSFSTLEIQRTEQGDSAMYLCASSLEESGGLFFGSGTQLSVL.

V usage is TRBV19 and J usage is TRBJ1-1; the D is unclear. CDR3 length: 15 amino acids. V lost 4 bases and J 1 base, leaving 13 bases between the germline ends. Germline CDR1 reads LNHDA; CDR2 reads SQIVND (reference sequence). CDR3 sequence reads: CASSTSPGGNTEAFF. CDR3 DNA: TGTGCCAGTAGTACCTCCCCCGGTGGGAACACTGAAGCTTTCTTT.

This chain joins TRBV4-1 and TRBJ1-3; D is unresolved. The CDR3 length is 15 residues. The V gene's germline CDR1 is MGHRA and CDR2 YSYEKL. V dropped 0 bases and J dropped 1 base, with 7 bases sitting between them. The CDR3, as DNA: TGCGCCAGCAGCCAAGACAGAACATCTGGAAACACCATATATTTT. Translated: CASSQDRTSGNTIYF.

J is TRBJ1-1 and V is TRBV29-1; TRBD1 aligns across 9 bases. Germline V CDR1 and CDR2: SQVTM, ANQGSEA. The CDR3 has 13 residues. Germline trimming cut 7 bases from V and 0 bases from J; bases unmatched to any gene: 3. CDR3: CSATGGMNTEAFF. Written as DNA, the CDR3 is TGCAGCGCGACAGGGGGGATGAACACTGAAGCTTTCTTT.

The chain carries TRBV27 and TRBJ2-5; maybe TRBD1 (6 bases). Germline CDR1 and CDR2: MNHEY and SMNVEV (reference sequence). The length of the CDR3 is 16 residues. Trimming shortened V by 2 bases and J by 1 base, and 14 bases separated the two germline ends. The CDR3 protein is CASSLRGWGLQETQYF. In DNA form, the CDR3 reads TGTGCCAGCAGTTTAAGGGGGTGGGGGCTCCAAGAGACCCAGTACTTC.

The chain uses TRBV7-2 and TRBJ2-2; 11 nucleotides match TRBD2. The V segment lost 3 bases and the J segment 2 bases; nucleotides outside the gene matches: 11. The CDR3 has 19 residues. Germline CDR1 reads SGHTA; CDR2 reads FQGNSA. The CDR3 protein is CASSFSILAGVGNTGELFF. The CDR3 DNA sequence: TGTGCCAGCAGCTTTAGTATACTAGCGGGAGTAGGTAACACCGGGGAGCTGTTTTTT.

The CDR3 protein is CASSLAAGLRNTEAFF. For the CDR3, the DNA is TGTGCCAGCAGCTTAGCGGCAGGCCTCCGGAACACTGAAGCTTTCTTT. The J gene is TRBJ1-1, the V gene TRBV7-9, with no clear D. The CDR3 runs to 16 residues. The V end lost 0 bases, the J end lost 1 base, and 12 bases lay between the germline ends. Germline assignment: CDR1 SEHNR and CDR2 FQNEAQ (reference sequence). Full variable domain (missing parts from reference TRBV7-9 and TRBJ1-1): DTGVSQNPRHKITKRGQNVTFRCDPISEHNRLYWYRQTLGQGPEFLTYFQNEAQLEKSRLLSDRFSAERPKGSFSTLEIQRTEQGDSAMYLCASSLAAGLRNTEAFFGQGTRLTVV.

J is TRBJ1-1 and V is TRBV4-1; a possible D gene is TRBD1 (5 bases). Germline V gene data show CDR1 as MGHRA and CDR2 as YSYEKL. V dropped 1 base and J dropped 1 base, with 13 bases sitting between them. The CDR3 length is 16 residues. The CDR3 coding sequence is TGCGCCAGCAGCCAAGTTCTCTCCAGGGAGAACACTGAAGCTTTCTTT. Translating gives CASSQVLSRENTEAFF.

The CDR3 spells CASSLGAFEKLFF. CDR3 sequence (DNA): TGTGCCAGCAGTTTAGGAGCTTTTGAAAAACTGTTTTTT. The chain links TRBV28 to TRBJ1-4; D gene ambiguous. Germline lookup yields CDR1 MDHEN and CDR2 SYDVKM. V lost 2 bases, J lost 7 bases, and 8 bases lay in between. The CDR3 sequence is 13 residues long.

CDR3 amino acids: CASKPRWGTENYEQYF. The CDR3 DNA sequence: TGTGCCAGCAAGCCCCGGTGGGGGACAGAGAACTACGAGCAGTACTTC. The V gene is TRBV11-3, the J gene TRBJ2-7; 7 positions agree with TRBD1. Germline V gives CDR1 SGHNT, CDR2 YENEEA. V shed 7 bases and J 3 bases; nucleotides not matched to a gene: 15. CDR3 length: 16 amino acids.

V is TRBV6-1 and J is TRBJ1-5, with TRBD1 matching 7 bases. This CDR3 comprises 15 residues. CDR1 is MNHNS and CDR2 is SASEGT in the germline V gene. The ends lost 1 base at V and 6 bases at J; junction bases unmatched: 6. In DNA form, the CDR3 reads TGTGCCAGCAGTGAAGGAGGGGGCCATCTTCAGCCCCAGCATTTT. It translates to CASSEGGGHLQPQHF.